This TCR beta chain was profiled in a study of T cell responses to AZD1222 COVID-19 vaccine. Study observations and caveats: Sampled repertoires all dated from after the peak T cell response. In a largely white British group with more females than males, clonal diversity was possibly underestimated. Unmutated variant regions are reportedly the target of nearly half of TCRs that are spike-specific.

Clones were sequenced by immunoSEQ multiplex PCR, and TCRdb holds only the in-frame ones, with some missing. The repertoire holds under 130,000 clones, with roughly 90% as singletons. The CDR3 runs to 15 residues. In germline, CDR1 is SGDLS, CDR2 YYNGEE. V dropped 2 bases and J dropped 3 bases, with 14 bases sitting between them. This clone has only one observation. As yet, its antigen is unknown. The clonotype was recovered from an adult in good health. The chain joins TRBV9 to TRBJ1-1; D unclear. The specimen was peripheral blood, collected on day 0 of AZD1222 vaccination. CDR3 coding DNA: TGTGCCAGCAGCGTGGACTCGGAGGCAGACACTGAAGCTTTCTTT. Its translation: CASSVDSEADTEAFF.